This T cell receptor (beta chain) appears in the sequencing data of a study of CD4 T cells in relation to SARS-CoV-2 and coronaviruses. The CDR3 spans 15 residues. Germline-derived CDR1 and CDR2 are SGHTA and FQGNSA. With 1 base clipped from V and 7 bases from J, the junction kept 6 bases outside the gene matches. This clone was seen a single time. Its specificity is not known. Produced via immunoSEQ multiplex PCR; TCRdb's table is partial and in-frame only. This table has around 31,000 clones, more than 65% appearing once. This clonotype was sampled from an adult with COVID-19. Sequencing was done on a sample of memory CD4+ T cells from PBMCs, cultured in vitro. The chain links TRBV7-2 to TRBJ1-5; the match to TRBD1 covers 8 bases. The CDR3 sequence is CASSLVSGGGQPQHF. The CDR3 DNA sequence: TGTGCCAGCAGCTTAGTCTCAGGGGGCGGGCAGCCCCAGCATTTT.